Below are 22 T cell receptor beta chains sequenced from a single sample in a study of T-cell memory formation after mild COVID-19. Via MiXCR, TCRdb re-called the 5' RACE reads, giving one row per CDR3 protein. Of roughly 600,000 distinct CDR3 sequences in the sample, more than 15% were seen once. The specimen was PBMCs or a T cell subset sorted from them (not recorded which). The origin of the receptors is an adult woman who had mild COVID-19 (a few samples of this study predate the infection). Cell type and time point are not known.

This clonotype was counted between two and nine times. The chain combines TRBV4-3 with TRBJ2-3, with 10 nucleotides matching TRBD2. Per germline, CDR1 LGHNA and CDR2 YSLEER. The J segment lost 5 bases and the V segment lost 0 bases, leaving 11 bases of the junction unmatched. This CDR3 region has 18 residues. DNA for the CDR3: TGCGCCAGCAGCCAAGATGATTTGCTAGCGGGAGAGGTAGATACGCAGTATTTT. Translation gives CASSQDDLLAGEVDTQYF.

This clonotype was recorded at least ten times. V gene TRBV7-2 combines with J gene TRBJ1-3, with D uncertain. V lost 1 base to trimming and J lost 0 bases, with 4 bases between them. The CDR3 contains 14 residues. Germline V lookup: CDR1 SGHTA, CDR2 FQGNSA. CDR3 loop: CASSLGSSGNTIYF. The CDR3, as DNA: TGTGCCAGCAGCTTAGGGAGCTCTGGAAACACCATATATTTT.

The gene calls are TRBV28 and TRBJ2-7, with 13 positions matching TRBD2. Unmatched junction bases numbered 4, after V lost 7 bases and J lost 4 bases. CDR3 size: 14 residues. CDR1 is MDHEN and CDR2 is SYDVKM in the germline V gene. The CDR3 region has the DNA TGTGCCAGCATAGGACTAGCGGGAGTGTACGAGCAGTACTTC. This translates into CASIGLAGVYEQYF.

This chain links TRBV12-3 or TRBV12-4 with TRBJ2-7, with D perhaps matching TRBD1 or TRBD2 (5 bases each). The CDR3 consists of 15 residues. Deletions cut 5 bases from V and 0 bases from J, with 14 bases between. CDR3 nucleotide sequence: TGTGCCAGCAGTCTCCGGGACCAAAGCTCCTACGAGCAGTACTTC. Encoded protein: CASSLRDQSSYEQYF.

Worth noting for this clonotype: At one of its ends the junction is not consistent with the germline gene, which may arise from a read error. The rearrangement links TRBV27 to TRBJ1-2; TRBD1 might be the D (6 bases). CDR1 is MNHEY, CDR2 SMNVEV, per germline (reference sequence). The CDR3 runs to 16 residues. The CDR3 DNA reads TGTGCCAGCAGTCTATCCCCGGGACACCAGATCTATGGCTACACCTTC. Its protein product is CASSLSPGHQIYGYTF.

This clonotype was recorded at least ten times. The chain couples TRBV7-9 to TRBJ2-4; D is ambiguous. The CDR3 has 11 residues. Germline-derived CDR1 and CDR2 are SEHNR and FQNEAQ (reference sequence). V dropped 1 base and J dropped 7 bases, with 2 bases sitting between them. The chain's CDR3 is CASSLGNIQYF. DNA of the CDR3: TGTGCCAGCAGCTTAGGGAACATTCAGTACTTC. Full variable domain (missing parts from reference TRBV7-9 and TRBJ2-4): DTGVSQNPRHKITKRGQNVTFRCDPISEHNRLYWYRQTLGQGPEFLTYFQNEAQLEKSRLLSDRFSAERPKGSFSTLEIQRTEQGDSAMYLCASSLGNIQYFGAGTRLSVL.

The chain recombines TRBV29-1 with TRBJ2-7; D might be TRBD1 (5 bases). In germline, CDR1 is SQVTM, CDR2 ANQGSEA. This CDR3 comprises 13 residues. V was cut by 6 bases and J by 0 bases, with 12 bases left in between. The CDR3 loop is CSVTLQDSYEQYF. In DNA, the CDR3 is TGCAGCGTCACTTTACAGGACTCCTACGAGCAGTACTTC.

The V gene is TRBV15, the J gene TRBJ2-6; no clear D. V lost 5 bases and J 0 bases, leaving 11 bases between the germline ends. The V gene's germline CDR1 is LNHNV and CDR2 YYDKDF (reference sequence). This CDR3 spans 16 amino acids. CDR3 in DNA: TGTGCCACCAGCCAACGCTACAGCTCTGGGGCCAACGTCCTGACTTTC. It specifies CATSQRYSSGANVLTF.

This clonotype turned up a few times. J is TRBJ2-5 and V is TRBV5-1; weak D call: TRBD2 (5 bases). Per the germline V gene, CDR1 is SGHRS and CDR2 is YFSETQ. CDR3 size: 14 residues. Between the trimmed V and J ends, which lost 0 bases and 4 bases, there was a span of 10 bases. The CDR3 loop is CASSLELGRETQYF. The CDR3 DNA reads as TGCGCCAGCAGCTTGGAACTAGGAAGAGAGACCCAGTACTTC.

The table lists this clonotype with a few counts. The rearrangement uses TRBV15 and TRBJ2-1; 9 bases match TRBD1. The germline V gene encodes CDR1 LNHNV and CDR2 YYDKDF (reference sequence). CDR3 length equals 15 residues. Trimming took 1 base from V and 6 from J; bases not matched to a gene: 4. The CDR3 nucleotides are TGTGCCACCAGCAGAGTAGGGGGACAGGGCAATGAGCAGTTCTTC. Protein: CATSRVGGQGNEQFF.

The table lists this clonotype with many counts. V is TRBV21-1 and J is TRBJ2-2; no DNA check was done on the table's D call, TRBD2. TRBV21-1 represents a pseudogene. The CDR3 sequence is 15 residues long. The CDR3 bases are TGTGCCAGCAGCGGGAGGATCCGGAACACCGGGGAGCTGTTTTTT. Protein product: CASSGRIRNTGELFF.

There are a few counts of this clonotype. The chain joins TRBV5-8 to TRBJ2-1; TRBD2 is a possible D gene (6 bases). The CDR3 has 16 residues. The germline CDR1 and CDR2 sequences are SGHTS and YDEGEE. The V end was cut by 1 base, the J end by 4 bases, with 15 bases between. In DNA, the CDR3 is TGTGCCAGCAGCTTGTTAGGCCTAGCGCAATACAATGAGCAGTTCTTC. Translating gives CASSLLGLAQYNEQFF.

The chain couples TRBV27 to TRBJ2-7; D unclear. Between the trimmed V and J ends, which lost 2 bases and 2 bases, there was a span of 7 bases. This CDR3 contains 13 residues. The germline gives CDR1 MNHEY, CDR2 SMNVEV (reference sequence). The chain's CDR3 is CASSLSRPYEQYF. For the CDR3, the DNA is TGTGCCAGCAGTTTAAGCAGGCCCTACGAGCAGTACTTC.

This clonotype was picked up a small number of times. The gene calls are TRBV6-2 or TRBV6-3 and TRBJ1-2; D is undetermined. The V end was cut by 6 bases, the J end by 3 bases, with 11 bases between. Germline V gene sequence: CDR1 MNHEY, CDR2 SVGEGT. The CDR3 contains 13 residues. The CDR3 sequence is CASSFDKDYGYTF. Here the CDR3 DNA reads TGTGCCAGCAGCTTTGACAAGGACTATGGCTACACCTTC.

This clonotype was seen only a few times. This chain connects TRBV20-1 to TRBJ2-5; either TRBD1 or TRBD2 may supply D (5 bases each). The CDR3 loop spans 16 amino acids. Trimming took off 4 bases at V and 5 bases at J, with 23 bases between the two ends. Germline loops: CDR1 DFQATT, CDR2 SNEGSKA (reference sequence). The CDR3 loop is CSAIFVGAMLLETQYF. The DNA for the CDR3 is TGCAGTGCTATTTTCGTCGGGGCGATGTTATTGGAGACCCAGTACTTC.

This clonotype was observed at least ten times. The V gene is TRBV14, the J gene TRBJ2-2; D gene ambiguous. The germline V and J ends were trimmed by 1 base and 6 bases, with 9 bases remaining between them. Germline V gives CDR1 SGHDN, CDR2 FVKESK. The CDR3 has 14 amino acids. CDR3: CASSQVFGSGELFF. The CDR3 DNA follows: TGTGCCAGCAGCCAAGTTTTTGGGTCCGGGGAGCTGTTTTTT.

The chain recombines TRBV20-1 with TRBJ1-2, with 9 bases fitting TRBD1. From germline, CDR1 is DFQATT and CDR2 SNEGSKA (reference sequence). Unmatched junction bases numbered 4, after V lost 3 bases and J lost 8 bases. The CDR3 length is 12 residues. The CDR3: CSARTGGRGYTF. CDR3 DNA: TGCAGTGCTAGGACAGGGGGAAGGGGCTACACCTTC.

The chain has TRBV6-6 and TRBJ2-5; 10 nucleotides align to TRBD2. The germline V gene encodes CDR1 MNHNY and CDR2 SVGAGI (reference sequence). V lost 3 bases to trimming and J lost 1 base; unmatched junction nucleotides: 5. The CDR3 spans 16 residues. CDR3 sequence reads: CASSYSSGRFQETQYF. CDR3 sequence (DNA): TGTGCCAGCAGTTATTCTAGCGGGAGATTCCAAGAGACCCAGTACTTC.

This clonotype was counted a few times. The V call is TRBV6-1, the J call TRBJ1-2, with D possibly matching TRBD1 (6 bases). The length of the CDR3 is 13 residues. Looked up from germline, CDR1 is MNHNS and CDR2 is SASEGT. V was pared by 5 bases and J by 8 bases, with 15 bases between. CDR3 residues: CASSLTGLSGYTF. CDR3 sequence (DNA): TGTGCCAGCAGTCTAACAGGGTTAAGCGGCTACACCTTC.

In this sample, this clonotype turned up a few times. The J gene is TRBJ1-1, the V gene TRBV27; a possible D gene is TRBD1 (5 bases). The ends were cut back, 6 bases at V and 6 bases at J, with 20 bases in the middle. CDR3 length: 15 residues. The V gene's germline CDR1 is MNHEY and CDR2 SMNVEV (reference sequence). The CDR3 is CASSPAGGTTAEAFF. The CDR3 coding sequence is TGTGCCAGCAGCCCGGCAGGAGGGACGACCGCTGAAGCTTTCTTT.

The chain employs TRBV7-6 and TRBJ2-7; possibly TRBD1 or TRBD2 for D (6 bases each). CDR1 is SGHVS, CDR2 FNYEAQ, per germline. This CDR3 has 14 amino acids. V was trimmed by 2 bases and J by 2 bases, leaving 10 bases between them. CDR3 sequence reads: CASSLPGEAYEQYF. CDR3 in DNA: TGTGCCAGCAGCTTACCAGGGGAGGCCTACGAGCAGTACTTC.

The chain uses TRBV7-2 and TRBJ2-7; D might be TRBD2 (6 bases). From germline, CDR1 is SGHTA and CDR2 FQGNSA. V shed 5 bases and J shed 3 bases, with 14 bases lying between them. The CDR3 has 14 amino acids. The CDR3 DNA is TGTGCCAGCAGCCGCGGGGTGGGGGTCTACGAGCAGTACTTC. This translates into CASSRGVGVYEQYF. The full variable domain, its missing parts supplied by reference TRBV7-2 and TRBJ2-7, is GAGVSQSPSNKVTEKGKDVELRCDPISGHTALYWYRQSLGQGLEFLIYFQGNSAPDKSGLPSDRFSAERTGGSVSTLTIQRTQQEDSAVYLCASSRGVGVYEQYFGPGTRLTVT.